These 30 T cell receptor beta chains share one sample of origin, sequenced in a study of blood T cell repertoires in COVID-19. Sequencing was performed with immunoSEQ multiplex PCR; in TCRdb, only in-frame clones are kept and a portion is missing. In the table there are roughly 400,000 clones, roughly 88% of which are singletons. The specimen was PBMCs or T cells enriched from blood (not recorded which). The receptors stem from a man between 18 and 35 years old who had recovered from COVID-19.

A note on this clone: Additional DNA sequences in this sample encode the identical CDR3. This chain uses TRBV10-3 with TRBJ1-3, with 7 bases fitting TRBD1. The CDR3 spans 14 residues. Germline V lookup: CDR1 ENHRY, CDR2 SYGVKD. V shed 4 bases, J shed 0 bases, and the junction held 0 bases outside the gene matches. CDR3 nucleotides: TGTGCCATCAGTGGGACAGGCTCTGGAAACACCATATATTTT. Translation: CAISGTGSGNTIYF.

This clone showed up just a few times. The chain recombines TRBV7-3 with TRBJ1-5; D perhaps matches TRBD1 (5 bases). V lost 6 bases and J lost 3, with 15 bases in between. The CDR3 extends over 15 amino acids. CDR1 is SGHTA and CDR2 is FQGTGA in the germline V gene. The CDR3 sequence: CASSLRVAANQPQHF. CDR3 nucleotide sequence: TGTGCCAGCAGTCTCAGGGTTGCAGCCAATCAGCCCCAGCATTTT.

V and J are TRBV29-1 and TRBJ1-2, with D possibly TRBD1 on 6 matching bases. The CDR3 sequence is 13 residues long. V was trimmed by 7 bases and J by 6 bases, leaving 18 bases between them. Germline V gene lookup returns CDR1 SQVTM and CDR2 ANQGSEA. CDR3 protein: CSAVYRVGHGYTF. The CDR3 DNA reads as TGCAGCGCCGTGTACAGGGTTGGCCATGGCTACACCTTC.

The chain uses TRBV9 and TRBJ2-1, with TRBD2 as a possible D gene (6 bases). The CDR3 is made up of 15 amino acids. Germline V lookup: CDR1 SGDLS, CDR2 YYNGEE. Trimming removed 0 bases from V and 5 bases from J, with 12 bases in between. DNA for the CDR3: TGTGCCAGCAGCGTAGAGGGACTTGTAAACAATGAGCAGTTCTTC. As protein: CASSVEGLVNNEQFF. Full variable domain (rest looked up from reference TRBV9 and TRBJ2-1): DSGVTQTPKHLITATGQRVTLRCSPRSGDLSVYWYQQSLDQGLQFLIQYYNGEERAKGNILERFSAQQFPDLHSELNLSSLELGDSALYFCASSVEGLVNNEQFFGPGTRLTVL.

This chain joins TRBV7-9 and TRBJ1-5; possibly TRBD1 for D (6 bases). CDR3 length equals 14 residues. Deletions cut 5 bases from V and 5 bases from J, with 13 bases between. Per germline, CDR1 SEHNR and CDR2 FQNEAQ (reference sequence). CDR3: CASSPSDRDQPQHF. The CDR3 DNA sequence: TGTGCCAGCAGCCCTTCGGACAGAGATCAGCCCCAGCATTTT.

V and J are TRBV19 and TRBJ1-6, with 9 bases identical to TRBD1. The germline gives CDR1 LNHDA, CDR2 SQIVND (reference sequence). Trimming at V came to 6 bases and at J to 9 bases, leaving 9 bases not matched to a gene. The CDR3 runs 15 residues. CDR3 in DNA: TGTGCCAGTAGGCCGGGACAGGGTGTATTTTCACCCCTCCACTTT. It codes for CASRPGQGVFSPLHF. Full variable domain (rest looked up from reference TRBV19 and TRBJ1-6): DGGITQSPKYLFRKEGQNVTLSCEQNLNHDAMYWYRQDPGQGLRLIYYSQIVNDFQKGDIAEGYSVSREKKESFPLTVTSAQKNPTAFYLCASRPGQGVFSPLHFGNGTRLTVT.

This chain joins TRBV4-1 and TRBJ1-5; D unresolved. CDR3 length equals 16 residues. Germline loops: CDR1 MGHRA, CDR2 YSYEKL. Trimming took off 4 bases at V and 0 bases at J, with 13 bases between the two ends. The chain's CDR3 is CASSPQVEDSNQPQHF. For the CDR3, the DNA is TGCGCCAGCAGCCCCCAGGTGGAGGATAGCAATCAGCCCCAGCATTTT.

V usage is TRBV10-2 and J usage is TRBJ1-2; 9 positions match TRBD1. The CDR3 extends over 14 amino acids. The trim removed 0 bases at V and 8 bases at J, leaving 4 bases unmatched. The germline gives CDR1 WSHSY, CDR2 SAAADI. In DNA form, the CDR3 reads TGCGCCAGCAGTGAGTCGGGACAGGGTAGCGGCTACACCTTC. It specifies CASSESGQGSGYTF.

The table lists this clone with a few counts. The CDR3 sequence is CASSQEAGGSPYNEQFF. CDR3 sequence (DNA): TGTGCCAGCAGCCAAGAGGCGGGCGGGAGCCCCTACAATGAGCAGTTCTTC. The chain carries TRBV4-2 and TRBJ2-1; TRBD2 agrees at 7 bases. CDR3 length: 17 amino acids. Germline lookup yields CDR1 LGHNA and CDR2 YNFKEQ. V shed 0 bases and J 2 bases; nucleotides not matched to a gene: 7.

The J gene is TRBJ2-7, the V gene TRBV2, with 7 bases identical to TRBD1. After removal of 8 bases from V and 7 bases from J, the junction contained 14 bases not matched to a gene. Germline V CDR1 and CDR2: SNHLY, FYNNEI. The CDR3 covers 14 residues. The CDR3 DNA reads TGTGCCAGCCTTAAGACAGGGACCCTTATGGAGCAGTACTTC. Translated: CASLKTGTLMEQYF.

Concerning this clone itself: Additional DNA sequences in this sample encode the identical CDR3. The chain links TRBV29-1 to TRBJ1-1; D remains ambiguous. The CDR3 totals 10 residues. From germline, CDR1 is SQVTM and CDR2 ANQGSEA. V was clipped by 7 bases and J by 3 bases, with 6 bases between them. The CDR3: CSGLDTEAFF. The CDR3 bases are TGCAGCGGGCTAGACACTGAAGCTTTCTTT.

The V and J genes are TRBV2 and TRBJ2-3, with a weak D call TRBD2 (5 bases). Trimming cost V 2 bases and J 7 bases, with 7 bases left between them. Per germline, CDR1 SNHLY and CDR2 FYNNEI. The CDR3 is made up of 12 amino acids. The CDR3 sequence: CASSERGYTQYF. In DNA, the CDR3 is TGTGCCAGCAGTGAAAGAGGGTATACGCAGTATTTT.

This clone came up a few times. This sequence joins TRBV30 and TRBJ1-1, with D hard to call. CDR1 is GTSNPN and CDR2 is SVGIG in the germline V gene (reference sequence). Trimming stripped 0 bases from V and 0 bases from J, with 8 bases between. The CDR3 is made up of 14 amino acids. The CDR3 nucleotides read TGTGCCTGGAGTGTACTCACGGTGAACACTGAAGCTTTCTTT. This encodes CAWSVLTVNTEAFF.

The chain has TRBV19 and TRBJ1-2, with D maybe TRBD1 (6 bases). The CDR3 loop spans 13 amino acids. CDR1 is LNHDA and CDR2 is SQIVND in the germline V gene (reference sequence). Trimming took off 5 bases at V and 2 bases at J, with 9 bases between the two ends. As DNA, the CDR3 is TGTGCCAGTAGTTTACAGGGAAACTATGGCTACACCTTC. Its translation: CASSLQGNYGYTF.

For this clone: The same CDR3 also results from other DNA sequences found in this sample. The chain has TRBV7-2 and TRBJ1-5, with 7 positions matching TRBD1. Germline CDR1 and CDR2: SGHTA and FQGNSA. Trimming at V came to 2 bases and at J to 5 bases, leaving 0 bases not matched to a gene. The CDR3 has 13 residues. The CDR3 protein is CASSLQGDQPQHF. CDR3 nucleotide sequence: TGTGCCAGCAGCTTACAGGGGGATCAGCCCCAGCATTTT.

The chain recombines TRBV3-1 (or the pseudogene TRBV3-2) with TRBJ2-1; D remains unclear. CDR3 size: 12 residues. Trimming pared 3 bases from V and 9 bases from J, leaving 9 bases between. Germline CDR1 is LGHDT and CDR2 is YNNKEL (reference sequence). The chain's CDR3 is CASSHISGEQFF. In nucleotides, the CDR3 is TGTGCCAGCAGCCACATTTCCGGTGAGCAGTTCTTC.

The chain uses TRBV30 and TRBJ2-2, with D perhaps matching TRBD1 (6 bases). This CDR3 comprises 15 residues. V shed 3 bases and J shed 1 base, with 12 bases lying between them. Germline lookup yields CDR1 GTSNPN and CDR2 SVGIG (reference sequence). The CDR3 DNA reads as TGTGCCTGGAGCCACGGGACATGGAACACCGGGGAGCTGTTTTTT. Translated, it gives CAWSHGTWNTGELFF.

V is TRBV2 and J is TRBJ2-7; TRBD1 agrees at 11 bases. Losses at the gene ends were 6 bases for V and 3 bases for J; bases not matched to a gene: 7. In germline, CDR1 is SNHLY, CDR2 FYNNEI. The CDR3 sequence is 15 residues long. Here the CDR3 reads CASRPGTGGHYEQYF. CDR3 nucleotides: TGTGCCAGCAGGCCAGGGACAGGGGGTCACTACGAGCAGTACTTC.

CDR3 in amino acids: CVRSLYLGFYEQYF. In DNA form, the CDR3 reads TGTGTCAGAAGCTTATACCTAGGATTCTACGAGCAGTACTTC. The chain combines TRBV7-5 with TRBJ2-7; TRBD2 is the table's D call, not checked against the DNA. TRBV7-5 is a pseudogene segment. CDR3 length equals 14 residues.

In its sample, this clone was seen once. The rearrangement joins TRBV12-3 or TRBV12-4 to TRBJ1-6; D remains ambiguous. CDR3 length: 13 amino acids. The V end lost 8 bases, the J end lost 3 bases, and 8 bases lay between the germline ends. The CDR3 here is CASSGNYNSPLHF. The CDR3 nucleotides are TGTGCCAGCTCGGGGAACTATAATTCACCCCTCCACTTT.

V and J are TRBV10-1 and TRBJ1-4, with D perhaps TRBD1 (6 bases). The CDR3 is 12 amino acids. Germline loops: CDR1 WNHNN, CDR2 SYGVQD (reference sequence). The V and J ends lost 5 bases and 8 bases respectively, with 9 bases between them. CDR3 sequence (DNA): TGCGCCAGCAGTTCCACAGGGGAAAAACTGTTTTTT. Protein product: CASSSTGEKLFF.

This clone was recorded a few times. The V gene is TRBV5-1, the J gene TRBJ2-5; D is undetermined. Germline V gene data show CDR1 as SGHRS and CDR2 as YFSETQ. V gave up 1 base and J gave up 3 bases, with 13 bases separating them. The CDR3 runs 15 residues. This CDR3 reads CASSLSVTREETQYF. The CDR3 DNA reads TGCGCCAGCAGCTTGTCGGTTACACGGGAAGAGACCCAGTACTTC. The whole variable domain, remainder taken from reference TRBV5-1 and TRBJ2-5, is KAGVTQTPRYLIKTRGQQVTLSCSPISGHRSVSWYQQTPGQGLQFLFEYFSETQRNKGNFPGRFSGRQFSNSRSEMNVSTLELGDSALYLCASSLSVTREETQYFGPGTRLLVL.

V is TRBV3-1 (or the pseudogene TRBV3-2) and J is TRBJ2-1, with D uncertain. V was pared by 2 bases and J by 3 bases, with 11 bases between. Germline V lookup: CDR1 LGHDT, CDR2 YNNKEL (reference sequence). The CDR3 runs to 15 residues. The CDR3: CASSQKKANYNEQFF. Written as DNA, the CDR3 is TGTGCCAGCAGCCAAAAAAAAGCCAACTACAATGAGCAGTTCTTC.

For the CDR3, the DNA is TGTGCCAGCTCACCACCGAGAGACAGGGTTTTACTGAACACTGAAGCTTTCTTT. It encodes CASSPPRDRVLLNTEAFF. The chain carries TRBV18 and TRBJ1-1, with 7 bases fitting TRBD1. Germline loops: CDR1 KGHSH, CDR2 LQKENI. CDR3 size: 18 residues. With V trimmed by 0 bases and J by 0 bases, 10 bases remained unmatched.

The chain carries TRBV19 and TRBJ1-3; D is unclear. The ends were cut back, 7 bases at V and 0 bases at J, with 7 bases in the middle. The CDR3 spans 13 residues. Germline V CDR1 and CDR2: LNHDA, SQIVND (reference sequence). CDR3 sequence: CASIAYSGNTIYF. DNA for the CDR3: TGTGCCAGTATAGCGTACTCTGGAAACACCATATATTTT.

The sample holds a few counts of this clone. J is TRBJ1-5 and V is TRBV7-8; D is unclear. The V gene lost 0 bases and the J gene lost 3 bases, with 21 bases spanning the gap. The CDR3 is 19 amino acids. The germline V gene encodes CDR1 SGHVS and CDR2 FQNEAQ. CDR3 nucleotides: TGTGCCAGCAGCTTAGCGTCATCCCGCGACATTATATACAATCAGCCCCAGCATTTT. As protein: CASSLASSRDIIYNQPQHF.

The CDR3 nucleotides are TGTGCCAGCAGTTACTCGCGGTCCGCTAACTATGGCTACACCTTC. It specifies CASSYSRSANYGYTF. This chain joins TRBV6-5 and TRBJ1-2; no reliable D call. The germline V gene has CDR1 MNHEY and CDR2 SVGAGI. This CDR3 comprises 15 residues. The V gene lost 0 bases and the J gene lost 0 bases, with 8 bases spanning the gap.

V is TRBV7-9 and J is TRBJ1-1, with a tentative D call TRBD1 (6 bases). Per germline, CDR1 SEHNR and CDR2 FQNEAQ (reference sequence). This CDR3 is built from 15 residues. V shed 5 bases and J shed 9 bases, with 22 bases lying between them. CDR3 protein: CASSPQEGRGGQAFF. CDR3 nucleotides: TGTGCCAGCAGCCCCCAAGAAGGCAGGGGCGGACAAGCTTTCTTT. Looking up the rest from reference TRBV7-9 and TRBJ1-1 gives the full variable domain: DTGVSQNPRHKITKRGQNVTFRCDPISEHNRLYWYRQTLGQGPEFLTYFQNEAQLEKSRLLSDRFSAERPKGSFSTLEIQRTEQGDSAMYLCASSPQEGRGGQAFFGQGTRLTVV.

This clone was detected a few times. This rearrangement joins TRBV5-1 to TRBJ1-1; D is unclear. The V and J ends lost 0 bases and 5 bases respectively, with 14 bases between them. The CDR3 totals 15 residues. Germline values: CDR1 SGHRS, CDR2 YFSETQ. The CDR3 DNA follows: TGCGCCAGCAGCTTGGCCGCAACCGACTTAACTGAAGCTTTCTTT. Translation: CASSLAATDLTEAFF.

This clone showed up just once. This chain joins TRBV28 and TRBJ2-1; TRBD2 matches 14 bases. Trimming cost V 3 bases and J 8 bases; bases outside gene matches: 6. The germline CDR1 and CDR2 sequences are MDHEN and SYDVKM. This CDR3 has 16 residues. Here the CDR3 DNA reads TGTGCCAGCAGTTTTGGGACTAGCGGGAGTCGGGATGAGCAGTTCTTC. It translates to CASSFGTSGSRDEQFF.